Reported below is one TCR beta chain. This clonotype was detected ten times or more. The target of this receptor is not known. No much larger clone is present one base from it, and per-base qualities are unavailable. The sample is drawn from a study of human T cells and chemical hapten exposure (dated by TCRdb to about 2021). Looking at the study overall: For sensitization, 2% DPC in acetone was applied to an approximately 2 cm by approximately 2 cm area of upper inner arm skin. In alopecia patients, the study followed how the peripheral blood TCR repertoire changed in vivo over primary and secondary sensitization to diphenylcyclopropenone (DPC), a hapten. Some 29 alopecia patients gave blood for TCR sequencing at one to four time points (pre-sensitization, 2, 6 and 24 weeks). Patch tests used Finn chambers with 0.01% DPC on the upper back, scored after 6 days by International Contact Dermatitis Research Group standards. Patients additionally received weekly therapeutic DPC doses to the scalp throughout the roughly 25-week study period. Most of the patients in the cohort were female, and the cohort covered alopecia areata with under or over 50% scalp involvement, alopecia totalis and alopecia universalis. Blood was sampled from patients pre-sensitization (week 0) and at 2, 6 and about 24 weeks after DPC sensitization. Libraries were combined into a pool for sequencing, and differences in TCR yield between samples came mainly from small differences in library volumes within the pool.

Libraries were made using RACE. Sequenced using a NextSeq 500. During library preparation, unique molecular identifiers were attached to individual cDNA molecules so that TCRs could be counted quantitatively and reproducibly. For every blood RNA sample, sequencing covered both the TCR alpha and TCR beta chains. The authors processed their data as follows. Samples had a median of roughly 100,000 TCRs, with a range from 23,224 to 690,600. V, J and CDR3 annotation of the TCR reads was performed with the Decombinator software suite. To make PS versus PT1 abundance plots, every sample was subsampled to the same number of TCRs (28,000). TCRs were defined as expanded if absent before sensitization and observed at least eight times at the 2-week time point. The raw public reads went through TCRdb reprocessing: fastp at Q25, MiXCR clone calling, in-frame beta chains kept. Every entry covers one CDR3 protein and lists the most common genes and DNA from its rows. What appears here as the V and J calls and clone size reflects TCRdb's work, not the paper's. The sample has about 96,000 distinct CDR3 sequences on record, approximately 8.6% of them singletons. 2% to 2.5% of the sample belongs to the ten largest clones.

The intended sense of this specimen's time point label: patch test 2, 6 weeks after DPC sensitization. The treatment or condition label corresponds to: therapeutic diphenylcyclopropenone sensitization with weekly scalp DPC. Blood at each patch-test visit was drawn before the patch test was applied. Patients were eligible if aged 18 to 70, diagnosed with alopecia and judged suitable for DPC therapy, and pregnant patients were excluded. Unfractionated whole blood was collected in Tempus Blood RNA tubes, and total RNA was extracted from that blood. From the germline V gene, CDR1 is SGHDT and CDR2 is YYEEEE. The germline ends are 10 bases apart after V is trimmed by 3 bases and J by 4 bases. The CDR3 measures 13 amino acids from cysteine to phenylalanine. Only the CDR3 region is kept as DNA, spanning 39 bases read in frame from base 1. The paper as a whole reports these results and caveats: After repeated subsampling, changes were observed in the strength of the expansion versus patch-test correlation and in the threshold at which the correlation became significant. A positive correlation was found between the number of PT1 expanded TCRs and patch test score, with significance reached at thresholds 8, 16 and 32 but not 4. DPC sensitization did not change the number of TCRs with a frequency above 1 in 1000, and there was no evidence of changes in global repertoire structure. Compared with pre-sensitization or healthy control sets, expanded TCRs formed significantly more large CDR3 similarity clusters, which is consistent with antigen-driven responses. Because every patient had alopecia, a presumed autoimmune disease, the patients' immune response might differ from that of healthy individuals.

This TCR was sampled from a woman aged 40 to 50 with alopecia areata. Some clones in this sample may be carry-over from other donors' samples. The sample here was whole blood, taken in connection with sensitization to the hapten diphenylcyclopropenone (DPC). The chain couples TRBV5-6 to TRBJ2-5, with no confidently assigned D gene. The DNA is as follows: TGTGCCAGCAGCTCACGATCACGAGAGACCCAGTACTTC. Its coded protein is CASSSRSRETQYF. The CDR3 plus the reference TRBV5-6 and TRBJ2-5 genes for the other parts give the full variable domain: DAGVTQSPTHLIKTRGQQVTLRCSPKSGHDTVSWYQQALGQGPQFIFQYYEEEERQRGNFPDRFSGHQFPNYSSELNVNALLLGDSALYLCASSSRSRETQYFGPGTRLLVL.